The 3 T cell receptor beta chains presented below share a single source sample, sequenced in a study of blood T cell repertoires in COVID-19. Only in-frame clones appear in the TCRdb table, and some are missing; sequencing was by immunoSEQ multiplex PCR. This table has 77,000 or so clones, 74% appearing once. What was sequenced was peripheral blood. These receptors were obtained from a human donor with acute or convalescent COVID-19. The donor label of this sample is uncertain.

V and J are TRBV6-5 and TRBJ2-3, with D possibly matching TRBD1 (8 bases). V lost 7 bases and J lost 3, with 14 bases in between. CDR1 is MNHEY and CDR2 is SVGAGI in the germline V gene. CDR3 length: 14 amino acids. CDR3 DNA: TGTGCCAGCATAGACAGGGGAGGGACAGATACGCAGTATTTT. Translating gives CASIDRGGTDTQYF.

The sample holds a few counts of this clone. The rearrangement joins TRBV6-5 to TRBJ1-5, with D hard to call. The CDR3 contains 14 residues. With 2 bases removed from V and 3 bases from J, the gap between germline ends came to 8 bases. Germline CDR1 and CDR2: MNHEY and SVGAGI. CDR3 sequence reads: CASSYGGTNQPQHF. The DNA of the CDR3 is TGTGCCAGCAGTTACGGCGGTACCAATCAGCCCCAGCATTTT.

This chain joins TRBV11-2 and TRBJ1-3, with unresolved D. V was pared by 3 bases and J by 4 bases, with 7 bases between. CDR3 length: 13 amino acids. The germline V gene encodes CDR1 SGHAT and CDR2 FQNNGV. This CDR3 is CASSFERGNTIYF. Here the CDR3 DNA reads TGTGCCAGCAGCTTCGAGCGCGGAAACACCATATATTTT.